This T cell receptor beta chain was found in a study of blood T cell repertoires in COVID-19. About the research overall: PBMCs, B-cell-depleted T cells, or T cells were the source of the cDNA or gDNA that made up the material.

Losses at the gene ends were 0 bases for V and 8 bases for J; bases not matched to a gene: 6. CDR3 length equals 15 residues. Per the germline V gene, CDR1 is LGHDT and CDR2 is YNNKEL (reference sequence). Per the authors' pipeline: Reference gene primer amplification gave estimated nucleated cell counts. Libraries were prepared by immunoSEQ multiplex PCR; TCRdb keeps only in-frame clonotypes and omits some of them. That table supplies the V and J calls and clone size; D and trimming were determined from the DNA. Of approximately 440,000 clones listed, 87% are singletons. This clone appeared a single time. Participant ages covered roughly 18 to 89 years across around 22 US areas. Two consecutive negative NP/OP PCR tests, clearance, or resolved symptoms defined Cohort 3 recovery.

The chain uses TRBV3-1 (or the pseudogene TRBV3-2) and TRBJ2-1, with 8 bases matching TRBD2. The TCR sequence derives from a woman younger than 35 who had recovered from COVID-19. The sequencing input was PBMCs or T cells enriched from blood (not recorded which). This CDR3 is CASSQEPGLDHEQFF. The CDR3 DNA follows: TGTGCCAGCAGCCAAGAGCCGGGACTAGACCATGAGCAGTTCTTC.